The 14 T cell receptor beta chains below come from one sample, sequenced in a study of T cell changes during pregnancy in multiple sclerosis. The table came from immunoSEQ multiplex PCR; TCRdb's copy has only in-frame clones and leaves some out. Among roughly 37,000 clones listed, around 91% were seen once. The input for sequencing was CD4+ T cells from peripheral blood mononuclear cells, taken in the second trimester of pregnancy. The receptors were gathered from a female donor in good health, enrolled as a control in a pregnancy study.

This clone was picked up a small number of times. The chain combines TRBV30 with TRBJ1-2; possible D gene TRBD1, 5 bases. The V gene's germline CDR1 is GTSNPN and CDR2 SVGIG (reference sequence). Trimming stripped 1 base from V and 8 bases from J, with 11 bases between. This CDR3 contains 12 residues. In nucleotides, the CDR3 is TGTGCCTGGAGTGAGGGGTTAGCCGGCTACACCTTC. It translates to CAWSEGLAGYTF.

The genes are TRBV16 and TRBJ2-7, with TRBD2 matching over 7 bases. Germline-derived CDR1 and CDR2 are KGHSY and FQNENV. The CDR3 consists of 16 residues. V was clipped by 4 bases and J by 2 bases; unmatched bases: 11. The CDR3 here is CASSPQVGRGAYEQYF. The CDR3 nucleotides read TGTGCCAGCAGCCCCCAGGTGGGTCGGGGGGCCTACGAGCAGTACTTC.

CDR3 region: CASSSLGQGVAQYF. The DNA of the CDR3 is TGTGCCAGCAGTAGTTTGGGACAGGGCGTCGCGCAGTACTTC. The J gene is TRBJ2-7, the V gene TRBV6-6, with 9 positions matching TRBD1. Looked up from germline, CDR1 is MNHNY and CDR2 is SVGAGI (reference sequence). V dropped 5 bases and J dropped 9; count of bases not matched to a gene: 11. This CDR3 region has 14 residues.

V usage is TRBV6-6 and J usage is TRBJ1-2; D is undetermined. Germline loops: CDR1 MNHNY, CDR2 SVGAGI (reference sequence). V lost 7 bases and J lost 4, with 10 bases in between. This CDR3 contains 12 residues. The CDR3 bases are TGTGCCAGCATAACGGGTGCCTATGGCTACACCTTC. It encodes CASITGAYGYTF.

V usage is TRBV18 and J usage is TRBJ1-2; D is perhaps TRBD1 (6 bases). V was cut by 6 bases and J by 0 bases, with 11 bases left in between. Germline V gene lookup returns CDR1 KGHSH and CDR2 LQKENI. This CDR3 has 14 amino acids. CDR3 loop: CASSPDSTNYGYTF. In DNA, the CDR3 is TGTGCCAGCTCTCCGGACAGTACTAACTATGGCTACACCTTC. The complete variable domain, with remaining parts taken from reference TRBV18 and TRBJ1-2, reads NAGVMQNPRHLVRRRGQEARLRCSPMKGHSHVYWYRQLPEEGLKFMVYLQKENIIDESGMPKERFSAEFPKEGPSILRIQQVVRGDSAAYFCASSPDSTNYGYTFGSGTRLTVV.

V usage is TRBV30 and J usage is TRBJ1-6; the match to TRBD1 covers 8 bases. Germline assignment: CDR1 GTSNPN and CDR2 SVGIG (reference sequence). The CDR3 contains 14 residues. V was pared by 4 bases and J by 7 bases, with 6 bases of the junction left unmatched. CDR3 in DNA: TGTGCCTGGACCAACAGGGGGAGAAATTCACCCCTCCACTTT. The encoded protein is CAWTNRGRNSPLHF.

V and J are TRBV30 and TRBJ1-4; TRBD1 might be the D (6 bases). This CDR3 contains 13 residues. Germline V lookup: CDR1 GTSNPN, CDR2 SVGIG (reference sequence). V lost 3 bases, J lost 7 bases, and 12 bases lay in between. The CDR3 nucleotides read TGTGCCTGGAGCTTCCAGGGGACTGAAAAACTGTTTTTT. Its protein is CAWSFQGTEKLFF.

This sequence joins TRBV6-5 and TRBJ2-3; 8 nucleotides line up with TRBD1. Germline CDR1 is MNHEY and CDR2 is SVGAGI. Losses at the gene ends were 7 bases for V and 3 bases for J; bases not matched to a gene: 9. The CDR3 length is 15 residues. The CDR3 sequence is CASTRGQGRTDTQYF. In DNA, the CDR3 is TGTGCCAGCACCCGAGGACAGGGTCGGACAGATACGCAGTATTTT.

The chain uses TRBV28 and TRBJ2-5, with 7 bases that match TRBD1. Germline values: CDR1 MDHEN, CDR2 SYDVKM. This CDR3 spans 14 amino acids. The V and J ends lost 3 bases and 2 bases, in that order; junction bases with no gene match: 3. The DNA of the CDR3 is TGTGCCAGCAGTTTGGGGGACAGACAAGAGACCCAGTACTTC. Encoded protein: CASSLGDRQETQYF.

The V gene is TRBV7-8, the J gene TRBJ1-4; no reliable D call. Germline CDR1 and CDR2: SGHVS and FQNEAQ. This CDR3 comprises 14 residues. The V and J ends lost 1 base and 7 bases respectively, with 10 bases between them. CDR3 in amino acids: CASSLGATFEKLFF. Here the CDR3 DNA reads TGTGCCAGCAGCTTAGGGGCTACCTTTGAAAAACTGTTTTTT.

This clone was picked up one time. The chain is built from TRBV19 and TRBJ2-7; TRBD2 matches at 11 bases. The J segment lost 2 bases and the V segment lost 1 base, leaving 1 base of the junction unmatched. Germline loops: CDR1 LNHDA, CDR2 SQIVND (reference sequence). CDR3 length equals 15 residues. Written as DNA, the CDR3 is TGTGCCAGTAGTATAGCGACTAGCGGGGCCTACGAGCAGTACTTC. Encoded protein: CASSIATSGAYEQYF.

The genes are TRBV18 and TRBJ1-1; TRBD1 matches at 8 bases. The CDR3 has 15 residues. CDR1 and CDR2 from the germline V gene are KGHSH and LQKENI. Trimming took 1 base from V and 4 from J; bases not matched to a gene: 5. As DNA, the CDR3 is TGTGCCAGCTCACCACTCGGACAGGGAGGCACTGAAGCTTTCTTT. Its translation: CASSPLGQGGTEAFF.

Comment on this clone: Other nucleotide sequences in the sample specify the same CDR3. This rearrangement joins TRBV27 to TRBJ1-4; D is undetermined. The V end was cut by 6 bases, the J end by 7 bases, with 9 bases between. Germline V gene sequence: CDR1 MNHEY, CDR2 SMNVEV (reference sequence). The CDR3 is 12 residues long. Here the CDR3 reads CASSQRGEKLFF. The CDR3, as DNA: TGTGCCAGCAGCCAACGGGGTGAAAAACTGTTTTTT.

The chain has TRBV9 and TRBJ2-1; TRBD2 matches 8 bases. The CDR3 is 15 amino acids. The junction had 2 bases not matched to a gene; V was cut back by 0 bases and J by 3 bases. Germline assignment: CDR1 SGDLS and CDR2 YYNGEE. This chain's CDR3 is CASSVEGTSYNEQFF. The CDR3 region has the DNA TGTGCCAGCAGCGTAGAAGGGACTAGCTACAATGAGCAGTTCTTC.